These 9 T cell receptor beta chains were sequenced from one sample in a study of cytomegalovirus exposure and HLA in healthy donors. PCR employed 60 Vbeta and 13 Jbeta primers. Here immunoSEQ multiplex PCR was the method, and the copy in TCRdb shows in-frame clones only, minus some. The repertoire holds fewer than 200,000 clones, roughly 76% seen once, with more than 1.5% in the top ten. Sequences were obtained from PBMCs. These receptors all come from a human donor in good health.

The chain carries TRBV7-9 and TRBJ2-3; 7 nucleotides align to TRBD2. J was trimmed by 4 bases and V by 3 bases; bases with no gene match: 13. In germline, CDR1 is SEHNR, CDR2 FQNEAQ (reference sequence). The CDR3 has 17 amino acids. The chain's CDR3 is CASSFGGGSGYSDTQYF. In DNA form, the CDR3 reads TGTGCCAGCAGCTTCGGGGGTGGTAGCGGGTATTCAGATACGCAGTATTTT.

CDR3 protein: CASSPRRGGLNTEAFF. The CDR3 DNA sequence: TGTGCCAGCAGCCCCCGGAGGGGGGGGCTGAACACTGAAGCTTTCTTT. The V and J genes are TRBV16 and TRBJ1-1, with D possibly TRBD1 on 6 matching bases. CDR1 and CDR2 from the germline V gene are KGHSY and FQNENV. CDR3 length: 16 residues. V was pared by 4 bases and J by 0 bases, with 15 bases between.

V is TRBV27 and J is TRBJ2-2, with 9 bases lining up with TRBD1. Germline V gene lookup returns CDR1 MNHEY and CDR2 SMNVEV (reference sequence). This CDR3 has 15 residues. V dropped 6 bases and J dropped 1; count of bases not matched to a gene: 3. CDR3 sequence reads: CASRQTGGNTGELFF. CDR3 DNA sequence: TGTGCCAGCAGACAGACAGGGGGGAACACCGGGGAGCTGTTTTTT.

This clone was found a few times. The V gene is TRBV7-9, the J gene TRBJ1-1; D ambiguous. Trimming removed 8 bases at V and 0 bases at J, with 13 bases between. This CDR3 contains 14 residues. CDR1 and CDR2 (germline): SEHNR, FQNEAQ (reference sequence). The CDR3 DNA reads TGTGCCAGCTCTCTTACGCAGATGAACACTGAAGCTTTCTTT. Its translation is CASSLTQMNTEAFF.

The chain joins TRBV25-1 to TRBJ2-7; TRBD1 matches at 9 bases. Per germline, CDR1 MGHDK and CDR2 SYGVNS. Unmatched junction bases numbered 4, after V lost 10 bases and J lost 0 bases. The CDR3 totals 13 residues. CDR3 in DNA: TGTGCCACCGGACAGGGGAGCTCCTACGAGCAGTACTTC. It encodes CATGQGSSYEQYF.

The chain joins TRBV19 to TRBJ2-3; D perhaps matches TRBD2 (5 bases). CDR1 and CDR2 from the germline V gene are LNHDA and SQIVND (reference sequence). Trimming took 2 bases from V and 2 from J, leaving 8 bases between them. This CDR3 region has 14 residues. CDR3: CASSIQRNTDTQYF. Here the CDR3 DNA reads TGTGCCAGTAGTATACAGCGGAACACAGATACGCAGTATTTT.

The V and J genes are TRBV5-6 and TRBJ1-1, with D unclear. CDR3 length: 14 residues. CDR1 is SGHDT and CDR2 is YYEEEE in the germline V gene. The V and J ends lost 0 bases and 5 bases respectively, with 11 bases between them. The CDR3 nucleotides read TGTGCCAGCAGCTTGGCCCCCGTCGGGACTGAAGCTTTCTTT. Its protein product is CASSLAPVGTEAFF.

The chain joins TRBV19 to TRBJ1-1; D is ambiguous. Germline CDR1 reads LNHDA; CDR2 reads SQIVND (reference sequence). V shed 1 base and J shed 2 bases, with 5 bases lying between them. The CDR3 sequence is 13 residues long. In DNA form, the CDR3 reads TGTGCCAGTAGTATAGTTCGTAACACTGAAGCTTTCTTT. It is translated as CASSIVRNTEAFF.

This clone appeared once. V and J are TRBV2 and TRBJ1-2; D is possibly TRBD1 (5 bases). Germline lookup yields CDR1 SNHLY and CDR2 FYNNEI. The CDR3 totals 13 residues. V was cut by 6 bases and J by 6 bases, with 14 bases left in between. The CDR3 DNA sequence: TGTGCCAGCAGCGGTTGGGTGGGGCATGGCTACACCTTC. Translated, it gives CASSGWVGHGYTF. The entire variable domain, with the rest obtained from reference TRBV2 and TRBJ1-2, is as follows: EPEVTQTPSHQVTQMGQEVILRCVPISNHLYFYWYRQILGQKVEFLVSFYNNEISEKSEIFDDQFSVERPDGSNFTLKIRSTKLEDSAMYFCASSGWVGHGYTFGSGTRLTVV.